This passage covers 21 T cell receptor beta chains from one sample sequenced in a study of blood T cell repertoires in COVID-19 (dated by TCRdb to the early 2020s). Receptor libraries were prepared by the immunoSEQ multiplex PCR assay. TCRdb retrieved this table from immuneACCESS and kept in-frame rearrangements only. Not all clones are present; in checked studies, unresolved V genes account for under half, and no reason is known for the remainder. Recorded for this sample are a few hundred thousand clones; 90% of them occurred a single time. Together, the top ten hold less than 3.5% of the sample. Sequenced sample: peripheral blood. The receptors come from a woman aged 30 to 39 with COVID-19, enrolled during active disease.

The genes are TRBV7-8 and TRBJ1-1; possible D gene TRBD1, 5 bases. The germline V gene encodes CDR1 SGHVS and CDR2 FQNEAQ. With 5 bases removed from V and 4 bases from J, the gap between germline ends came to 14 bases. The CDR3 spans 14 residues. CDR3 sequence (DNA): TGTGCCAGCAGCACCGCCTCCGGGGGCACTGAAGCTTTCTTT. Protein: CASSTASGGTEAFF.

The chain joins TRBV5-4 to TRBJ2-7; 7 nucleotides line up with TRBD2. This CDR3 region has 17 residues. V lost 4 bases and J lost 4; bases outside the gene matches: 17. From germline, CDR1 is SGHNT and CDR2 YYREEE (reference sequence). DNA for the CDR3: TGTGCCAGCAGCCTTGGGGCGGGAGCCCAACCTTCATACGAGCAGTACTTC. Translation: CASSLGAGAQPSYEQYF.

The CDR3: CASSSTGDNSPLHF. The CDR3 coding sequence is TGTGCCAGCAGCTCGACAGGGGATAATTCACCCCTCCACTTT. The chain is built from TRBV7-9 and TRBJ1-6; 8 bases align to TRBD1. Germline-derived CDR1 and CDR2 are SEHNR and FQNEAQ (reference sequence). This CDR3 spans 14 amino acids. V lost 4 bases, J lost 5 bases, and 1 base stayed unmatched.

The V call is TRBV15, the J call TRBJ2-2, with D possibly TRBD2 on 7 matching bases. V dropped 3 bases and J dropped 1 base, with 15 bases sitting between them. CDR3 size: 17 residues. Looked up from germline, CDR1 is LNHNV and CDR2 is YYDKDF (reference sequence). This CDR3 is CATSRGEGGLNTGELFF. CDR3 nucleotides: TGTGCCACCAGCAGGGGGGAGGGGGGATTGAACACCGGGGAGCTGTTTTTT.

This sequence joins TRBV29-1 and TRBJ1-1; 8 bases fit TRBD1. After removal of 6 bases from V and 8 bases from J, the junction contained 8 bases not matched to a gene. Germline lookup yields CDR1 SQVTM and CDR2 ANQGSEA. This CDR3 spans 12 amino acids. The CDR3 region is CSVGGQGVEAFF. CDR3 in DNA: TGCAGCGTCGGAGGACAGGGAGTGGAAGCTTTCTTT.

The chain uses TRBV3-1 (or the pseudogene TRBV3-2) and TRBJ2-5, with 14 bases that match TRBD2. The CDR3 covers 15 residues. The V gene's germline CDR1 is LGHDT and CDR2 YNNKEL (reference sequence). Trimming cost V 3 bases and J 5 bases; bases outside gene matches: 2. The CDR3 spells CASSQGLAGVETQYF. The CDR3, as DNA: TGTGCCAGCAGCCAGGGACTAGCGGGAGTGGAGACCCAGTACTTC.

The chain recombines TRBV5-1 with TRBJ2-1; 14 bases are a match to TRBD2. The ends lost 5 bases at V and 8 bases at J; junction bases unmatched: 9. This CDR3 is 16 amino acids long. The V gene's germline CDR1 is SGHRS and CDR2 YFSETQ. CDR3 residues: CASSALTSGRAYEQFF. CDR3 sequence (DNA): TGCGCCAGCAGTGCTTTGACTAGCGGGAGGGCCTATGAGCAGTTCTTC. The full variable domain, its missing parts supplied by reference TRBV5-1 and TRBJ2-1, is KAGVTQTPRYLIKTRGQQVTLSCSPISGHRSVSWYQQTPGQGLQFLFEYFSETQRNKGNFPGRFSGRQFSNSRSEMNVSTLELGDSALYLCASSALTSGRAYEQFFGPGTRLTVL.

CDR3 nucleotide sequence: TGTGCCAGCAGCTGGAGACAGGGGGCTGGAAACACCATATATTTT. The encoded protein is CASSWRQGAGNTIYF. This chain joins TRBV5-8 and TRBJ1-3; 9 nucleotides match TRBD1. CDR3 length: 15 residues. V lost 3 bases and J lost 2; bases outside the gene matches: 3. The germline V gene has CDR1 SGHTS and CDR2 YDEGEE.

V usage is TRBV12-3 or TRBV12-4 and J usage is TRBJ1-6; D is uncertain. The CDR3 has 13 amino acids. The V end was cut by 6 bases, the J end by 7 bases, with 10 bases between. This CDR3 is CASSLTNNSPLHF. The DNA of the CDR3 is TGTGCCAGCAGCCTGACAAACAATTCACCCCTCCACTTT.

This clone was picked up a small number of times. The rearrangement joins TRBV6-1 to TRBJ2-7, with D perhaps matching TRBD2 (6 bases). In germline, CDR1 is MNHNS, CDR2 SASEGT. V lost 1 base and J lost 12, with 16 bases in between. This CDR3 has 13 amino acids. CDR3: CASSEGEEEMVYF. Here the CDR3 DNA reads TGTGCCAGCAGTGAAGGGGAGGAGGAGATGGTGTACTTC.

Of note for this clone: The identical CDR3 is also encoded by other nucleotide sequences in the sample. This chain links TRBV6-5 with TRBJ1-1; D perhaps matches TRBD1 (5 bases). Between the trimmed V and J ends, which lost 0 bases and 2 bases, there was a span of 7 bases. There are 14 residues in the CDR3. Per the germline V gene, CDR1 is MNHEY and CDR2 is SVGAGI. This CDR3 reads CASSYSQGNTEAFF. CDR3 bases: TGTGCCAGCAGTTACTCCCAGGGTAACACTGAAGCTTTCTTT.

The chain employs TRBV5-1 and TRBJ2-3, with D perhaps TRBD1 (7 bases). CDR3 length: 16 residues. The V end lost 0 bases, the J end lost 0 bases, and 11 bases lay between the germline ends. The germline V gene encodes CDR1 SGHRS and CDR2 YFSETQ. In nucleotides, the CDR3 is TGCGCCAGCAGCTTGGACAGGGGAGGTAGCACAGATACGCAGTATTTT. It specifies CASSLDRGGSTDTQYF.

V usage is TRBV19 and J usage is TRBJ1-5, with 8 bases identical to TRBD1. V lost 6 bases to trimming and J lost 6 bases; unmatched junction nucleotides: 16. The germline CDR1 and CDR2 sequences are LNHDA and SQIVND (reference sequence). The CDR3 is made up of 17 amino acids. Here the CDR3 DNA reads TGTGCCAGTAGCTCCCGTTTCCCCCAGGGGGCTGGTCAGCCCCAGCATTTT. It translates to CASSSRFPQGAGQPQHF.

The rearrangement links TRBV27 to TRBJ1-5; D perhaps matches TRBD1 (6 bases). The CDR3 runs to 14 residues. Per the germline V gene, CDR1 is MNHEY and CDR2 is SMNVEV (reference sequence). Between the trimmed V and J ends, which lost 6 bases and 3 bases, there was a span of 12 bases. This CDR3 is CASSQTGPNQPQHF. CDR3 in DNA: TGTGCCAGCAGCCAAACAGGGCCCAATCAGCCCCAGCATTTT.

The chain recombines TRBV12-3 or TRBV12-4 with TRBJ1-2, with D possibly being TRBD1 (5 bases). The length of the CDR3 is 11 residues. Trimming removed 5 bases from V and 8 bases from J, with 9 bases in between. The CDR3 spells CASSLGGGYTF. DNA of the CDR3: TGTGCCAGCAGTCTCGGGGGAGGCTACACCTTC.

This chain uses TRBV10-2 with TRBJ1-1, with 8 bases aligning to TRBD1. CDR1 and CDR2 from the germline V gene are WSHSY and SAAADI. The CDR3 extends over 13 amino acids. J was trimmed by 8 bases and V by 6 bases; bases with no gene match: 8. CDR3 DNA sequence: TGCGCCAGCAGCCCCGGGACAGGTCAGGAAGCTTTCTTT. This translates into CASSPGTGQEAFF.

V is TRBV6-4 and J is TRBJ1-1; D not certain. Germline lookup yields CDR1 MRHNA and CDR2 SNTAGT. The CDR3 is 13 residues long. V lost 5 bases to trimming and J lost 1 base, with 8 bases between them. The CDR3 nucleotides read TGTGCCAGCAGTCCACAGCCGAACACTGAAGCTTTCTTT. Amino acids: CASSPQPNTEAFF.

This chain connects TRBV6-1 to TRBJ1-4; tentatively, D is TRBD1 (6 bases). The CDR3 is 14 amino acids. Trimming stripped 2 bases from V and 6 bases from J, with 10 bases between. The germline CDR1 and CDR2 sequences are MNHNS and SASEGT. Here the CDR3 DNA reads TGTGCCAGCAGTGAAACAGGGTATGATGAAAAACTGTTTTTT. Encoded protein: CASSETGYDEKLFF.

The chain couples TRBV29-1 to TRBJ1-1; 9 bases match TRBD1. CDR1 and CDR2 from the germline V gene are SQVTM and ANQGSEA. The CDR3 length is 13 residues. V lost 7 bases and J lost 6; bases outside the gene matches: 9. DNA of the CDR3: TGCAGCGCCCAGGGACAGGGAGGCCCTGAAGCTTTCTTT. It translates to CSAQGQGGPEAFF.

The CDR3 DNA reads as TGTGCCAGCTCACCAGGGGGGGTTGCACCCCTCCACTTT. Translated, it gives CASSPGGVAPLHF. V gene TRBV18 combines with J gene TRBJ1-6; D possibly corresponds to TRBD1 (5 bases). The V gene lost 2 bases and the J gene lost 11 bases, with 10 bases spanning the gap. CDR1 is KGHSH and CDR2 is LQKENI in the germline V gene. The CDR3 runs 13 residues.

The rearrangement links TRBV24-1 to TRBJ1-2; D gene unclear. V was clipped by 3 bases and J by 6 bases, with 25 bases between them. CDR3 size: 18 residues. Germline CDR1 is KGHDR and CDR2 is SFDVKD. CDR3 residues: CATSDPNLRVRVPHGYTF. DNA for the CDR3: TGTGCCACCAGTGATCCGAACCTTAGGGTGAGGGTACCGCATGGCTACACCTTC.